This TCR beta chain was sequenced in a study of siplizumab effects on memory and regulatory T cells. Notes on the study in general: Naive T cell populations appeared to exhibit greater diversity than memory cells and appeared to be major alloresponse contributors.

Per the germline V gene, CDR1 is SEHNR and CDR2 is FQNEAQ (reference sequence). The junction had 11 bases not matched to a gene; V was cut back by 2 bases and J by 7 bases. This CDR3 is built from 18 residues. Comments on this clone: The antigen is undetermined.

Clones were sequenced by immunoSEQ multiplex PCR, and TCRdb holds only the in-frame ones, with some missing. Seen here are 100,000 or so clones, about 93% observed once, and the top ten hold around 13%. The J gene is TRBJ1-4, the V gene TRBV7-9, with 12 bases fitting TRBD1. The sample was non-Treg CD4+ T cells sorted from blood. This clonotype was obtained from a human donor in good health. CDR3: CASSLRLGTGGSVEKLFF. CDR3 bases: TGTGCCAGCAGCTTACGACTAGGGACAGGGGGCTCTGTTGAAAAACTGTTTTTT.